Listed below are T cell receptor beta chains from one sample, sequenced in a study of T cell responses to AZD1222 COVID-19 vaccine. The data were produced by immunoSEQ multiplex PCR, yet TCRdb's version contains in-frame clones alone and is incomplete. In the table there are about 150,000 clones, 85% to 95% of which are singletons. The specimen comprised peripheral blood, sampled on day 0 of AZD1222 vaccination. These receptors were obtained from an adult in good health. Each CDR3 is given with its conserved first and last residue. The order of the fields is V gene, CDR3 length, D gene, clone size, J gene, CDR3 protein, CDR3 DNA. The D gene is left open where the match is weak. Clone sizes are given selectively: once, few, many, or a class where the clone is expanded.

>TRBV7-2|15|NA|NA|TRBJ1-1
CASSLRGRDGSEAFF
TGTGCCAGCAGCTTAAGGGGGAGGGATGGGTCTGAAGCTTTCTTT
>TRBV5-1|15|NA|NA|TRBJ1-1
CASSLEYAKRTEAFF
TGCGCCAGCAGCTTGGAATATGCAAAGAGGACTGAAGCTTTCTTT
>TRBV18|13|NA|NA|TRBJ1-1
CASSPGEGTEAFF
TGTGCCAGCTCACCAGGGGAGGGAACTGAAGCTTTCTTT
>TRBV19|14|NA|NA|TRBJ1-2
CASTLPGGANGYTF
TGTGCCAGTACCCTACCGGGGGGCGCGAATGGCTACACCTTC
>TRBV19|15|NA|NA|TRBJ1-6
CASSFTSSYNSPLHF
TGTGCCAGTAGTTTTACTAGCTCCTATAATTCACCCCTCCACTTT
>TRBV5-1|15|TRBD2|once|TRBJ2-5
CASRSTGTIQETQYF
TGCGCCAGCAGATCAACCGGGACTATCCAAGAGACCCAGTACTTC
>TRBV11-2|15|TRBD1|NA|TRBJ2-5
CASSFEGAVQETQYF
TGTGCCAGCAGCTTCGAGGGGGCGGTCCAAGAGACCCAGTACTTC
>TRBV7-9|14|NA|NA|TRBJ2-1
CASSRRVTYNEQFF
TGTGCCAGCTCTCGGCGGGTAACCTACAATGAGCAGTTCTTC
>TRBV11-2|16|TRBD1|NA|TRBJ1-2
CASSPTGVPADYGYTF
TGTGCCAGCAGCCCCACAGGGGTCCCGGCAGACTATGGCTACACCTTC
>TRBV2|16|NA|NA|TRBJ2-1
CASSEARRRLKKEQFF
TGTGCCAGCAGTGAAGCCAGGCGAAGGTTGAAGAAGGAGCAGTTCTTC
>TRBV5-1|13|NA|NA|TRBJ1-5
CASSLEGTQPQHF
TGCGCCAGCAGCTTGGAAGGGACTCAGCCCCAGCATTTT
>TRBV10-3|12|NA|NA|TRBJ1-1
CAISDRAAEAFF
TGTGCCATCAGTGACCGGGCGGCTGAAGCTTTCTTT
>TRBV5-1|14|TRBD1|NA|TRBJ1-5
CASSLGQGAQPQHF
TGCGCCAGCAGCCTAGGACAGGGGGCTCAGCCCCAGCATTTT
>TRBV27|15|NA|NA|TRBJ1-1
CASSLSWGVNTEAFF
TGTGCCAGCAGTTTATCCTGGGGGGTGAACACTGAAGCTTTCTTT
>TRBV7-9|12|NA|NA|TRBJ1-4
CASSFVDEKLFF
TGTGCCAGCAGCTTCGTCGATGAAAAACTGTTTTTT
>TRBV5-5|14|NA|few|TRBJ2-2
CASIRGPGTGELFF
TGTGCCAGCATCCGGGGGCCGGGCACCGGGGAGCTGTTTTTT
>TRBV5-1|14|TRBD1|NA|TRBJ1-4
CASSPGTGKEKLFF
TGCGCCAGCAGCCCTGGGACAGGAAAGGAAAAACTGTTTTTT
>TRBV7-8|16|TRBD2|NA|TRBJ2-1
CASSGTSGGAWNEQFF
TGTGCCAGCAGCGGGACTAGCGGGGGGGCCTGGAATGAGCAGTTCTTC
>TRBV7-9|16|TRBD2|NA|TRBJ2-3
CASSLMAGVSTDTQYF
TGTGCCAGCAGCTTAATGGCGGGAGTGAGCACAGATACGCAGTATTTT
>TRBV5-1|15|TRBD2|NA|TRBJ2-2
CASSMQTSVAGELFF
TGCGCCAGCAGCATGCAGACTAGCGTTGCCGGGGAGCTGTTTTTT
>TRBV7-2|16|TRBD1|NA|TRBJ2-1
CASSLAPPLTGERQFF
TGTGCCAGCAGCTTAGCGCCTCCACTTACAGGGGAGAGGCAGTTCTTC
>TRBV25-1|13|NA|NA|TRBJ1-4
CASTARGNEKLFF
TGTGCCAGCACCGCCCGCGGTAATGAAAAACTGTTTTTT
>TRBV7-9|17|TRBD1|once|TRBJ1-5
CASSYDRGLKRDQPQHF
TGTGCCAGCAGCTATGACAGGGGGCTCAAGAGGGATCAGCCCCAGCATTTT
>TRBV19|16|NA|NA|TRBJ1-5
CASSIASRGVNQPQHF
TGTGCCAGTAGTATAGCGTCTAGGGGGGTAAATCAGCCCCAGCATTTT
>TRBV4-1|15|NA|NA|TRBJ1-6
CASSQGTTPNSPLHF
TGCGCCAGCAGCCAAGGTACGACACCTAATTCACCCCTCCACTTT
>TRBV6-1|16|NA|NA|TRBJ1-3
CASSATRGWSGNTIYF
TGTGCCAGCAGTGCCACACGTGGTTGGTCTGGAAACACCATATATTTT
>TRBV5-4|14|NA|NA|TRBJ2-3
CASSPGLGTDTQYF
TGTGCCAGCAGCCCGGGACTGGGCACAGATACGCAGTATTTT
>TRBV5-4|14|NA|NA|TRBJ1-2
CASSLPGREYGYTF
TGTGCCAGCAGCCTCCCCGGAAGGGAGTATGGCTACACCTTC
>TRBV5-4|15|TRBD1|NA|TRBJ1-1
CASSSRTGVFSEAFF
TGTGCCAGCAGCTCGCGGACAGGGGTATTCTCTGAAGCTTTCTTT
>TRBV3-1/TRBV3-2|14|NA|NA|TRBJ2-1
CASSQVPGVDEQFF
TGTGCCAGCAGCCAAGTCCCGGGAGTCGATGAGCAGTTCTTC
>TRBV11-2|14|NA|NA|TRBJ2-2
CASSLTVPTGELFF
TGTGCCAGCAGCTTAACGGTCCCCACCGGGGAGCTGTTTTTT
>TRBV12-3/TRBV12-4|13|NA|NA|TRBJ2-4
CASSFRGGDIQYF
TGTGCCAGCAGTTTCAGAGGAGGGGACATTCAGTACTTC
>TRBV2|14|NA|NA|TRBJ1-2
CASSGRGDNYGYTF
TGTGCCAGCAGTGGAAGGGGAGATAACTATGGCTACACCTTC
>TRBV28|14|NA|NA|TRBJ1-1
CASSFPEPNTEAFF
TGTGCCAGCAGTTTCCCAGAACCGAACACTGAAGCTTTCTTT
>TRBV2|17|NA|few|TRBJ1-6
CASSDDRRSSYNSPLHF
TGTGCCAGCAGTGATGATCGGAGAAGCTCCTATAATTCACCCCTCCACTTT
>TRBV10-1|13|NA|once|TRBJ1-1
CASSGTVKTEAFF
TGCGCCAGCAGTGGGACGGTGAAGACTGAAGCTTTCTTT
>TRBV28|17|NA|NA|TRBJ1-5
CASSFSETGFSNQPQHF
TGTGCCAGCAGTTTCTCAGAAACAGGGTTTAGCAATCAGCCCCAGCATTTT
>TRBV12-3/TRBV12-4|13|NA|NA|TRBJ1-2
CASSTQGSYGYTF
TGTGCCAGCAGCACACAGGGCAGCTATGGCTACACCTTC
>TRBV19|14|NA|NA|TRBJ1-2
CASNLNRVDYGYTF
TGTGCCAGTAACCTAAACAGGGTTGACTATGGCTACACCTTC
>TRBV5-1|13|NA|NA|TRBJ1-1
CASSYTTDTEAFF
TGCGCCAGCAGCTATACGACGGACACTGAAGCTTTCTTT
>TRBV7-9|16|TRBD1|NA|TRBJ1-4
CASSPDRGIANEKLFF
TGTGCCAGCAGCCCGGACAGGGGCATTGCTAATGAAAAACTGTTTTTT
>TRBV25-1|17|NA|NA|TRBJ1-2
CASSEYRFGGGNYGYTF
TGTGCCAGCAGTGAATATAGGTTCGGCGGCGGAAACTATGGCTACACCTTC
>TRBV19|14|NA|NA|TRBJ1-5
CASSIGVGYQPQHF
TGTGCCAGTAGTATAGGTGTAGGGTATCAGCCCCAGCATTTT
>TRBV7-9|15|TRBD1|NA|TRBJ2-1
CASSSDRRRLNEQFF
TGTGCCAGCAGCTCGGACAGGCGGAGGCTCAATGAGCAGTTCTTC
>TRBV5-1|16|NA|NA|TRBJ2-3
CASSILGSGRADTQYF
TGCGCCAGCAGCATACTCGGCTCAGGCCGAGCAGATACGCAGTATTTT
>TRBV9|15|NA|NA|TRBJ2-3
CASSPGTQTSDTQYF
TGTGCCAGCAGTCCGGGGACTCAGACATCAGATACGCAGTATTTT
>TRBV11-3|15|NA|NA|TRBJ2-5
CASSSRLRTEETQYF
TGTGCCAGCAGCTCCCGACTTCGGACGGAAGAGACCCAGTACTTC
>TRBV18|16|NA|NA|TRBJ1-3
CASSRVVMAAGNTIYF
TGTGCCAGCTCCCGCGTAGTGATGGCTGCTGGAAACACCATATATTTT
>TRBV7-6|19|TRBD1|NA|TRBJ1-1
CASSVRDRGLGNLNTEAFF
TGTGCCAGCAGCGTCCGGGACAGGGGGCTCGGCAATCTAAACACTGAAGCTTTCTTT
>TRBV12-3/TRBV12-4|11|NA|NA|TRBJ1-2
CASSLQYGYTF
TGTGCCAGCAGTTTACAATATGGCTACACCTTC
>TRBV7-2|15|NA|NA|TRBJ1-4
CASSLGGPRNEKLFF
TGTGCCAGCAGCTTAGGAGGACCGCGAAATGAAAAACTGTTTTTT
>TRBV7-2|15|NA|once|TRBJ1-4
CASSFGLQGGEKLFF
TGTGCCAGCAGCTTCGGACTCCAAGGGGGTGAAAAACTGTTTTTT
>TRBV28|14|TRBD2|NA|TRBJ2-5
CASSLTGGRETQYF
TGTGCCAGCAGTTTGACGGGGGGTCGGGAGACCCAGTACTTC
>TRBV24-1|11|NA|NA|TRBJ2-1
CATRIGNEQFF
TGTGCCACCAGGATAGGGAATGAGCAGTTCTTC
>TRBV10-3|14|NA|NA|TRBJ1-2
CAISESVETYGYTF
TGTGCCATCAGTGAGAGTGTGGAGACATATGGCTACACCTTC
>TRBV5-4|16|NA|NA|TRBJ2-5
CASSLAPSSRGETQYF
TGTGCCAGCAGCTTGGCGCCTAGCTCACGGGGAGAGACCCAGTACTTC
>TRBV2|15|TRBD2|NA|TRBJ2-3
CASSGTSVRTDTQYF
TGTGCCAGCAGTGGGACTAGCGTACGCACAGATACGCAGTATTTT
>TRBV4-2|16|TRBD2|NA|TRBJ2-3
CASRGSGGRNTDTQYF
TGTGCCAGCAGGGGCAGCGGGGGGCGGAACACAGATACGCAGTATTTT
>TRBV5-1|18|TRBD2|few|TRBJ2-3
CASSLGLAGPSSTDTQYF
TGCGCCAGCAGCTTGGGACTAGCGGGCCCATCTAGCACAGATACGCAGTATTTT